This T cell receptor beta chain stems from a study of T cell responses to AZD1222 COVID-19 vaccine. Sequencing was performed with immunoSEQ multiplex PCR; in TCRdb, only in-frame clones are kept and a portion is missing. The sample yields 35,000 to 50,000 clones, roughly 75% seen once. Study observations and caveats: Two doses of AZD1222 preceded a rise in Spike-specific TCR breadth and depth. Among the donors, most were white British and more were female, and clonal diversity was possibly underestimated. The reported proportion of spike-specific TCRs targeting unmutated variant regions was nearly half. Among vaccine-associated CD4 TCRs, coverage spanned spike, with dominance at 160-218 and 743-854.

The CDR3 has 14 residues. Trimming took 4 bases from V and 5 from J; bases not matched to a gene: 8. The germline V gene encodes CDR1 SGHNT and CDR2 YYREEE (reference sequence). A word on this clone: Its antigen is not known.

The sequenced sample was peripheral blood, obtained 28 days after the second dose of the MenACWY control vaccine. The J gene is TRBJ2-5, the V gene TRBV5-4, with 7 bases aligning to TRBD2. The sequence was obtained from an adult who received the MenACWY meningococcal vaccine as a control. CDR3 amino acids: CASSPGGGVETQYF. For the CDR3, the DNA is TGTGCCAGCAGCCCCGGTGGGGGGGTGGAGACCCAGTACTTC.